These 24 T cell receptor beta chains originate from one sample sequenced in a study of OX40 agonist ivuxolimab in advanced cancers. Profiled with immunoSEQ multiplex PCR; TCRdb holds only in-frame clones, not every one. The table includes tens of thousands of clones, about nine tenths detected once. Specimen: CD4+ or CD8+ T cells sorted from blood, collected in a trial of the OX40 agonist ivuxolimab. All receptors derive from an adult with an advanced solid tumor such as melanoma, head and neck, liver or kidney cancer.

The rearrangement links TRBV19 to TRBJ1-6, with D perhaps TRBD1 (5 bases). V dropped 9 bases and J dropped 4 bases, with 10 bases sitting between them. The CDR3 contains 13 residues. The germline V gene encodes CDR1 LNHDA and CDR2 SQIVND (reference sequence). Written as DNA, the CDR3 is TGTGCCAGCTCGGGACTGTATAATTCACCCCTCCACTTT. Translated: CASSGLYNSPLHF. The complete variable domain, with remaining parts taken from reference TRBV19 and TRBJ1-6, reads DGGITQSPKYLFRKEGQNVTLSCEQNLNHDAMYWYRQDPGQGLRLIYYSQIVNDFQKGDIAEGYSVSREKKESFPLTVTSAQKNPTAFYLCASSGLYNSPLHFGNGTRLTVT.

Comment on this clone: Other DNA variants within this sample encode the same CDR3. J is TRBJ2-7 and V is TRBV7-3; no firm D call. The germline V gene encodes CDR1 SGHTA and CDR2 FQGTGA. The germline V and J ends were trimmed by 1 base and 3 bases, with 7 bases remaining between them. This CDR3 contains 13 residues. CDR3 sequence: CASSLNSRYEQYF. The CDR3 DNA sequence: TGTGCCAGCAGCTTAAACTCCCGCTACGAGCAGTACTTC.

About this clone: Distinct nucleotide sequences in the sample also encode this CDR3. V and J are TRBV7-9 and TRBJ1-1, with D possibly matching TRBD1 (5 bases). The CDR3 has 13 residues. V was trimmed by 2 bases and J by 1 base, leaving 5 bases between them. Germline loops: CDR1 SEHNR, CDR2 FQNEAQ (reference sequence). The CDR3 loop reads CASSLQGNTEAFF. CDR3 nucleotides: TGTGCCAGCAGCTTACAGGGGAACACTGAAGCTTTCTTT.

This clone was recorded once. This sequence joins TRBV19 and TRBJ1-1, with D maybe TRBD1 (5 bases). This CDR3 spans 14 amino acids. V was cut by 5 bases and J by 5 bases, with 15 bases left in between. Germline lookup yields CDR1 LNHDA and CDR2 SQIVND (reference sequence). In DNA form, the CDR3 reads TGTGCCAGTAGTCGTCAGGGTCGAGGGACTGAAGCTTTCTTT. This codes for CASSRQGRGTEAFF. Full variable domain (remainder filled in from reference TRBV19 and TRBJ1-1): DGGITQSPKYLFRKEGQNVTLSCEQNLNHDAMYWYRQDPGQGLRLIYYSQIVNDFQKGDIAEGYSVSREKKESFPLTVTSAQKNPTAFYLCASSRQGRGTEAFFGQGTRLTVV.

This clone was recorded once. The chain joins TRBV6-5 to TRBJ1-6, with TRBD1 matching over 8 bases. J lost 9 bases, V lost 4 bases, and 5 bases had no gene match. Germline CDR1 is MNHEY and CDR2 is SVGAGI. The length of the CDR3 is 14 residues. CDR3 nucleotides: TGTGCCAGCAGTTGGGGACAGGAATTTTCACCCCTCCACTTT. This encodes CASSWGQEFSPLHF.

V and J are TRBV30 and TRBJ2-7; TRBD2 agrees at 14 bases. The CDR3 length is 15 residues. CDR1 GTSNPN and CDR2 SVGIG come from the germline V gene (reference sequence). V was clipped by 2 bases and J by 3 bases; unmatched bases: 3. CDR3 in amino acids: CAWSPGTSGGYEQYF. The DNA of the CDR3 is TGTGCCTGGAGTCCCGGGACTAGCGGGGGCTACGAGCAGTACTTC.

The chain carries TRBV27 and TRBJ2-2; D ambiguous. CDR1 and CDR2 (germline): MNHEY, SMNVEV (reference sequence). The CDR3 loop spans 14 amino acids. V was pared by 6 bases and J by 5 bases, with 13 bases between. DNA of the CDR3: TGTGCCAGCAGGGGTTCCGCTAAAACCGGGGAGCTGTTTTTT. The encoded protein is CASRGSAKTGELFF.

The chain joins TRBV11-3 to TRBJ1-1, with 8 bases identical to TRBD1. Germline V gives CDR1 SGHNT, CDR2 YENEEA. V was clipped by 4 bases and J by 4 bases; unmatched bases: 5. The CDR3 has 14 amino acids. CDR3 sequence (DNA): TGTGCCAGCAGCTGGGGACAGGCGGGCACTGAAGCTTTCTTT. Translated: CASSWGQAGTEAFF.

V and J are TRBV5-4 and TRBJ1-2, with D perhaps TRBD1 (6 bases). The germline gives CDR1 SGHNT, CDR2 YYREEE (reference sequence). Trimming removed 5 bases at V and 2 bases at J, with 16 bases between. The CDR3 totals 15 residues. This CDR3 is CASRAGGGQNYGYTF. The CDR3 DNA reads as TGTGCCAGCAGAGCGGGTGGGGGCCAAAACTATGGCTACACCTTC.

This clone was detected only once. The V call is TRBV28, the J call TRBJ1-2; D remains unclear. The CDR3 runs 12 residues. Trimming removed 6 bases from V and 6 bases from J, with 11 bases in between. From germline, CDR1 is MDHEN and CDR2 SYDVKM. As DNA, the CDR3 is TGTGCCAGCAGCCTTATAGAGAATGGCTACACCTTC. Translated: CASSLIENGYTF.

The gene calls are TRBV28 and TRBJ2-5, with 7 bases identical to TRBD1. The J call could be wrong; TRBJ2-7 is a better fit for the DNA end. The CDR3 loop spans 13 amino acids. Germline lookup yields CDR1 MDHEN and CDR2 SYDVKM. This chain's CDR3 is CASSPGTVYEQYF. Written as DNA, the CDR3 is TGTGCCAGCAGTCCGGGGACAGTCTACGAGCAGTACTTC.

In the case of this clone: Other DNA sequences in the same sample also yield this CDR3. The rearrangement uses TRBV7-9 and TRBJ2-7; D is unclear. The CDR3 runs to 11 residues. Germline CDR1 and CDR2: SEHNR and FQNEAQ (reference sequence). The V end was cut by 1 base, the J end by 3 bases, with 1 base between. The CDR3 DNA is TGTGCCAGCAGCTTAGTCTACGAGCAGTACTTC. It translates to CASSLVYEQYF.

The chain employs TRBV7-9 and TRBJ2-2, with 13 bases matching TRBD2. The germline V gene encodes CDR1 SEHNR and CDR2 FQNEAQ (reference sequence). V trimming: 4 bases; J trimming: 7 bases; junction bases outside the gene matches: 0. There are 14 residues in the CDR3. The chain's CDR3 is CASSWTSGGGELFF. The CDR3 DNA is TGTGCCAGCAGCTGGACTAGCGGGGGCGGGGAGCTGTTTTTT.

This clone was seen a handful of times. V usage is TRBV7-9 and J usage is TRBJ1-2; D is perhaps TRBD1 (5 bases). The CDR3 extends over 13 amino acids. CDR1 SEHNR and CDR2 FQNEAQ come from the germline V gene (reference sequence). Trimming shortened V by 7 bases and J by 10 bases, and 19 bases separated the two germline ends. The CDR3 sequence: CASNTIRDPVYTF. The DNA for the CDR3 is TGTGCCAGCAACACGATACGGGACCCCGTCTACACCTTC.

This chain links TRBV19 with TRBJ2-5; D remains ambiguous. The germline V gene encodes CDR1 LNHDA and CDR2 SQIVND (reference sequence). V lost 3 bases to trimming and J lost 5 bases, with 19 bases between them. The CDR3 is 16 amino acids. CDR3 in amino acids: CASSIDASRRRETQYF. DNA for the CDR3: TGTGCCAGTAGTATCGACGCGTCCCGCCGCCGGGAGACCCAGTACTTC.

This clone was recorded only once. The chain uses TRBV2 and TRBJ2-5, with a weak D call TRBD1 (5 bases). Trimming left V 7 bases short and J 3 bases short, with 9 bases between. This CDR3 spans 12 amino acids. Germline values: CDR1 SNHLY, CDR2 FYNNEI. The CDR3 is CASKGLEETQYF. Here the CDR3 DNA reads TGTGCCAGCAAGGGGCTCGAAGAGACCCAGTACTTC.

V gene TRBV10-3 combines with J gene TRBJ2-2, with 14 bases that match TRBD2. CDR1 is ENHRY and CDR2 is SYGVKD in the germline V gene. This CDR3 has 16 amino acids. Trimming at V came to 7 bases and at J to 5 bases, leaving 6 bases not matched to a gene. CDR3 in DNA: TGTGCCATCAAGCCGGGACTAGCGGGAGTGACCGGGGAGCTGTTTTTT. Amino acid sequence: CAIKPGLAGVTGELFF.

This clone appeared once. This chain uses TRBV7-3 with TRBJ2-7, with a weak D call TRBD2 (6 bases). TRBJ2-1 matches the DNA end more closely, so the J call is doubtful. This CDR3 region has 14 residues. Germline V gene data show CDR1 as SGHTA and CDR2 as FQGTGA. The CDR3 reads CASSISGLSNEQFF. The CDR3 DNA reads TGTGCCAGCAGCATCTCGGGACTGAGCAATGAGCAGTTCTTC.

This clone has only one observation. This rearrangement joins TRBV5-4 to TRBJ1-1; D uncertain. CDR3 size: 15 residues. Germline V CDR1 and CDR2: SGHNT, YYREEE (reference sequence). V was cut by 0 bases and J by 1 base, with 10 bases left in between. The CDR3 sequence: CASSLGSPSNTEAFF. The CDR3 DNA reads TGTGCCAGCAGCTTGGGTAGCCCGTCGAACACTGAAGCTTTCTTT.

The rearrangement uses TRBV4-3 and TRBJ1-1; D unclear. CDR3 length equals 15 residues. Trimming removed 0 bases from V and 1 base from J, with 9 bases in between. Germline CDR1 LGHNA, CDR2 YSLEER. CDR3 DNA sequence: TGCGCCAGCAGCCAAGAAAACAGAAAGAACACTGAAGCTTTCTTT. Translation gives CASSQENRKNTEAFF.

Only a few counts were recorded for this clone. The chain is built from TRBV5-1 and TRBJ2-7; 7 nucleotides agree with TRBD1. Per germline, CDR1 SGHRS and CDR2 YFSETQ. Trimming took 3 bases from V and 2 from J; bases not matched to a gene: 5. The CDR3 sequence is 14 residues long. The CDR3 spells CASSSGTVTYEQYF. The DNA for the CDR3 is TGCGCCAGCAGCTCGGGGACAGTTACCTACGAGCAGTACTTC. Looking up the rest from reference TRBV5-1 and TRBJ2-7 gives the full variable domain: KAGVTQTPRYLIKTRGQQVTLSCSPISGHRSVSWYQQTPGQGLQFLFEYFSETQRNKGNFPGRFSGRQFSNSRSEMNVSTLELGDSALYLCASSSGTVTYEQYFGPGTRLTVT.

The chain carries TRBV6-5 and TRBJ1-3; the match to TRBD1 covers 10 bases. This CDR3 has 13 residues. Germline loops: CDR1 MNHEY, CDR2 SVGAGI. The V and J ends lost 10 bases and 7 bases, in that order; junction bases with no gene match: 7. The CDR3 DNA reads TGTGCCACCCAGGGACAGGGGTTGAACACCATATATTTT. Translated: CATQGQGLNTIYF.

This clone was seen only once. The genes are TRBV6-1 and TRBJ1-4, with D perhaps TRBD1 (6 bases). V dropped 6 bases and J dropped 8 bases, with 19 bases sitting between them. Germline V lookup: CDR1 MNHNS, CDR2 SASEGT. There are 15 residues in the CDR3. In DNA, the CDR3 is TGTGCCAGCAGATTAGCACAGGGAGCTGGGGAAAAACTGTTTTTT. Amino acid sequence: CASRLAQGAGEKLFF.

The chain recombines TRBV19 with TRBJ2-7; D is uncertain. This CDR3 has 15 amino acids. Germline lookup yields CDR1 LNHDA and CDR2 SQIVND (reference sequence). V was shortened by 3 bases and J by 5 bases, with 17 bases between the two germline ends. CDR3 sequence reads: CASSMISAGVHEQYF. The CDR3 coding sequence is TGTGCCAGTAGTATGATCAGTGCTGGCGTCCACGAGCAGTACTTC.